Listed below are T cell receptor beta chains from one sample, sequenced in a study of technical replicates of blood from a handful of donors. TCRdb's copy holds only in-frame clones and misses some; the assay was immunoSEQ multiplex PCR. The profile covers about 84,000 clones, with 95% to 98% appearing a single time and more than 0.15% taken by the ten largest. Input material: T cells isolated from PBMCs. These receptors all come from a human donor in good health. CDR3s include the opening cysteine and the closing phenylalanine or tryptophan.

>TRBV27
CASSLSGGSTEAFF
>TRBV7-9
CASSLGDSFVVTDTQYF
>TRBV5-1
CASSLETSSDTQYF
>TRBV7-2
CASTPGWGVVAQYF
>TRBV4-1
CASRAVFSYEQYF
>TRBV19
CASSISAGSYEQYF
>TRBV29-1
CSVTGDSHLQTQYF
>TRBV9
CASSVGGQPYEQYF
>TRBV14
CASSPRTGGQETQYF
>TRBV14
CASSPSLLGFADTQYF
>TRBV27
CASSLSPGTGGNYGYTF
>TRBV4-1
CASSQTGESNQPQHF
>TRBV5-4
CASSLGPAGGQNEQFF
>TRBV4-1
CASSQPGTGNDNGYTF